One sample yielded the 32 T cell receptor beta chains listed below, sequenced in a study of kidney transplant recipient with SARS-CoV-2 infection (dated by TCRdb to the early 2020s). The time point label, as the study defines it: pre-pandemic baseline sample and day 111 after first positive SARS-CoV-2 test. The reads were generated on an Illumina MiSeq. TCRdb redid the processing of the public reads, applying fastp at Q25 and MiXCR, and retained in-frame beta chains. Each entry is one CDR3 protein sequence, shown with its most common DNA and genes. The sample table records roughly 230,000 distinct CDR3 sequences; 29% of these occur just once. Jointly, the top ten make up roughly 7% of the sample. The sequenced sample was a blood sample, obtained at baseline and between days 110 and 120 from a kidney transplant recipient. These receptors all come from a young adult male patient who had COVID-19 and was a kidney transplant recipient. Following transplantation, T cells from the graft donor may be among those present.

There are a few counts of this clonotype. The chain employs TRBV5-4 and TRBJ1-2; D unresolved. Germline-derived CDR1 and CDR2 are SGHNT and YYREEE (reference sequence). With 7 bases removed from V and 4 bases from J, the gap between germline ends came to 23 bases. CDR3 length: 16 residues. The CDR3 coding sequence is TGTGCCAGCGACCCACGCGTACCAGGAAAGACCTATGGCTACACCTTC. Translated: CASDPRVPGKTYGYTF.

The table lists this clonotype with many counts. The chain joins TRBV7-7 to TRBJ1-2; D unresolved. Trimming cost V 5 bases and J 4 bases, with 23 bases left between them. Per germline, CDR1 SSHAT and CDR2 FNYEAQ (reference sequence). This CDR3 is 17 amino acids long. The CDR3 loop reads CASSTPCKCRKTYGYTF. CDR3 DNA: TGTGCCAGCAGCACTCCCTGTAAGTGCCGAAAGACCTATGGCTACACCTTC.

This clonotype was counted between two and nine times. This sequence joins TRBV9 and TRBJ2-1; 12 nucleotides align to TRBD1. The CDR3 spans 17 residues. Germline CDR1 SGDLS, CDR2 YYNGEE. Unmatched junction bases numbered 9, after V lost 0 bases and J lost 8 bases. The CDR3 sequence: CASSVVPGQGARHEQFF. CDR3 in DNA: TGTGCCAGCAGCGTAGTACCGGGACAGGGGGCGCGGCATGAGCAGTTCTTC.

This clonotype has ten or more counts. The gene calls are TRBV12-3 or TRBV12-4 and TRBJ1-2; D not resolved. Trimming cost V 5 bases and J 6 bases, with 25 bases left between them. The CDR3 runs 17 residues. The CDR3 coding sequence is TGTGCCAGCAGTATCGGAGACACAGCAGGAAAGACCCATGGCTACACCTTC. Protein product: CASSIGDTAGKTHGYTF.

This clonotype was observed at least ten times. The chain has TRBV30 and TRBJ2-3, with 7 positions matching TRBD2. The CDR3 is 16 residues long. Germline CDR1 GTSNPN, CDR2 SVGIG (reference sequence). Trimming at V came to 1 base and at J to 5 bases, leaving 12 bases not matched to a gene. For the CDR3, the DNA is TGTGCCTGGAGTGGGGGAATAGCGGGTAGGGGAGATACGCAGTATTTT. Encoded protein: CAWSGGIAGRGDTQYF.

This clonotype has ten or more counts. This chain links TRBV12-3 or TRBV12-4 with TRBJ1-2, with D hard to call. The V and J ends lost 7 bases and 6 bases respectively, with 18 bases between them. CDR3 length equals 14 residues. Here the CDR3 reads CASNNNRGADGYTF. The CDR3 DNA is TGTGCCAGCAATAACAACCGAGGCGCGGATGGCTACACCTTC.

This clonotype appeared many times. The rearrangement uses TRBV3-1 and TRBJ1-5; D uncertain. In germline, CDR1 is LGHDT, CDR2 YNNKEL (reference sequence). V lost 1 base and J 7 bases, leaving 8 bases between the germline ends. CDR3 length equals 13 residues. The CDR3 sequence: CASSQGIRQPQHF. CDR3 DNA sequence: TGTGCCAGCAGCCAAGGGATTAGGCAGCCCCAGCATTTT.

This clonotype was seen a few times. The chain couples TRBV20-1 to TRBJ2-5; 14 bases are shared with TRBD2. Germline-derived CDR1 and CDR2 are DFQATT and SNEGSKA (reference sequence). The CDR3 has 19 residues. Losses at the gene ends were 4 bases for V and 1 base for J; bases not matched to a gene: 14. CDR3 nucleotide sequence: TGCAGTGCTAAGACGGGACTAGCGGGAGAACTAGAACCCCAAGAGACCCAGTACTTC. Protein: CSAKTGLAGELEPQETQYF.

In this sample, this clonotype turned up many times. The V and J genes are TRBV10-2 and TRBJ1-2; D remains ambiguous. The CDR3 is made up of 17 amino acids. Trimming shortened V by 5 bases and J by 4 bases, and 23 bases separated the two germline ends. The germline gives CDR1 WSHSY, CDR2 SAAADI. The CDR3 region has the DNA TGCGCCAGCAGTATTATTGACACTTCTAGAAAGACCTATGGCTACACCTTC. This sequence encodes CASSIIDTSRKTYGYTF.

In its sample, this clonotype was seen many times. The chain joins TRBV11-1 to TRBJ1-2; D call uncertain. The CDR3 extends over 17 amino acids. V shed 3 bases and J shed 4 bases, with 21 bases lying between them. CDR1 is SGHAT, CDR2 FQDESV, per germline (reference sequence). CDR3 DNA: TGTGCCAGCAGCTTTGAGTGTAAGGCTGGAAAGACCTATGGCTACACCTTC. Translation: CASSFECKAGKTYGYTF.

This clonotype has at least ten counts. The chain recombines TRBV30 with TRBJ1-5, with 7 bases aligning to TRBD1. Germline values: CDR1 GTSNPN, CDR2 SVGIG (reference sequence). This CDR3 has 13 amino acids. V was clipped by 2 bases and J by 15 bases; unmatched bases: 13. The chain's CDR3 is CAWSRQGDAGAHF. CDR3 coding DNA: TGTGCCTGGAGTCGACAGGGAGACGCTGGTGCGCATTTT.

This clonotype occurred a few times. The V gene is TRBV7-9, the J gene TRBJ1-2; D remains ambiguous. Trimming took off 5 bases at V and 4 bases at J, with 23 bases between the two ends. Germline values: CDR1 SEHNR, CDR2 FQNEAQ (reference sequence). The CDR3 is 17 residues long. The CDR3 bases are TGTGCCAGCAGCGGAGGAGCATACCATGGAAAGACCTATGGCTACACCTTC. Translated: CASSGGAYHGKTYGYTF.

In its sample, this clonotype was seen once. A single base separates this from a much larger clone, so it may be a read error. This chain connects TRBV19 to TRBJ1-2; the D gene is possibly TRBD1 (5 bases). The CDR3 runs 15 residues. Germline V gene data show CDR1 as LNHDA and CDR2 as SQIVND (reference sequence). Trimming shortened V by 4 bases and J by 4 bases, and 16 bases separated the two germline ends. Here the CDR3 DNA reads TGTGCCAGTAGTAGGGGACGGGGGACCTCCTATGGCTACACCTTC. It yields the protein CASSRGRGTSYGYTF.

This clonotype was seen ten or more times. The chain couples TRBV6-6 to TRBJ2-2, with D perhaps matching TRBD1 or TRBD2 (5 bases each). V was shortened by 2 bases and J by 4 bases, with 11 bases between the two germline ends. Looked up from germline, CDR1 is MNHNY and CDR2 is SVGAGI (reference sequence). This CDR3 region has 15 residues. CDR3 in DNA: TGTGCCAGCAGTTACGGGGGTCGGGGCACCGGGGAGCTGTTTTTT. Its translation is CASSYGGRGTGELFF.

This clonotype was seen ten or more times. The junction and the germline gene differ at one end; a read error may be behind it. This sequence joins TRBV7-6 and TRBJ2-7; D remains ambiguous. CDR1 is SGHVS and CDR2 is FNYEAQ in the germline V gene. This CDR3 comprises 13 residues. The CDR3 is CASSSGVHHEQYF. The DNA for the CDR3 is TGTGCTAGCAGCTCCGGCGTTCACCACGAGCAGTACTTC. Based on the CDR3 plus reference TRBV7-6 and TRBJ2-7, the full variable domain is GAGVSQSPRYKVTKRGQDVALRCDPISGHVSLYWYRQALGQGPEFLTYFNYEAQQDKSGLPNDRFSAERPEGSISTLTIQRTEQRDSAMYRCASSSGVHHEQYFGPGTRLTVT.

This clonotype has a count of ten or more. The CDR3 is CSARERAEASYTF. CDR3 in DNA: TGCAGTGCTAGAGAGCGGGCAGAAGCGAGCTACACCTTC. The rearrangement uses TRBV20-1 and TRBJ1-2, with D uncertain. CDR1 and CDR2 from the germline V gene are DFQATT and SNEGSKA (reference sequence). Trimming shortened V by 0 bases and J by 9 bases, and 14 bases separated the two germline ends. The CDR3 length is 13 residues.

Turning to this clonotype: A much larger clone is a single base away; this may be a read error. The V and J genes are TRBV3-1 and TRBJ2-7; 9 nucleotides line up with TRBD2. Germline V gives CDR1 LGHDT, CDR2 YNNKEL (reference sequence). The CDR3 has 16 amino acids. The junction had 11 bases not matched to a gene; V was cut back by 3 bases and J by 5 bases. The CDR3 protein is CASSQMTSGRPHEQYF. CDR3 DNA sequence: TGTGCCAGCAGCCAGATGACTAGCGGTAGGCCCCACGAGCAGTACTTC.

This clonotype was counted ten times or more. CDR3 nucleotides: TGTGCCAGCAGCTTATTAATAAACAGGGCTTACGAGCAGTACTTC. Encoded protein: CASSLLINRAYEQYF. The rearrangement links TRBV11-2 to TRBJ2-7, with D perhaps TRBD1 (6 bases). Germline V gene sequence: CDR1 SGHAT, CDR2 FQNNGV. The CDR3 has 15 amino acids. Trimming stripped 2 bases from V and 4 bases from J, with 15 bases between.

This clonotype was observed many times. The chain employs TRBV12-3 or TRBV12-4 and TRBJ2-3, with D hard to call. The V and J ends lost 6 bases and 7 bases respectively, with 17 bases between them. The CDR3 runs 14 residues. The CDR3 protein is CASSLRTQLHTQYF. As DNA, the CDR3 is TGTGCCAGCAGCCTACGGACCCAGCTCCATACGCAGTATTTT.

This clonotype was recorded at least ten times. The chain joins TRBV6-1 to TRBJ1-2; D uncertain. Looked up from germline, CDR1 is MNHNS and CDR2 is SASEGT. This CDR3 has 17 residues. Trimming left V 5 bases short and J 4 bases short, with 23 bases between. The CDR3 nucleotides are TGTGCCAGCAGTCGGCGTAAGGAATGTAGAAAGACCTATGGCTACACCTTC. It codes for CASSRRKECRKTYGYTF.

On this clonotype: A much larger clone sits a single nucleotide away, making a read error possible. The rearrangement joins TRBV18 to TRBJ1-3; possibly TRBD1 for D (5 bases). CDR3 size: 16 residues. Germline V gene sequence: CDR1 KGHSH, CDR2 LQKENI. The CDR3 is CTSSPPSGGNGNTIYF. CDR3 DNA: TGTACCAGCTCACCACCGTCCGGGGGGAACGGAAACACCATATATTTT.

Worth noting for this clonotype: A much larger clone sits a single nucleotide away, making a read error possible. The rearrangement links TRBV7-6 to TRBJ1-2; D ambiguous. This CDR3 region has 12 residues. The V end was cut by 2 bases, the J end by 8 bases, with 9 bases between. Germline V gives CDR1 SGHVS, CDR2 FNYEAQ. The CDR3 spells CASSLSAGGYTF. In DNA form, the CDR3 reads TGTGCCAGCAGCTTATCTGCGGGCGGCTACACCTTC.

In its sample, this clonotype was seen a few times. This rearrangement joins TRBV8-2 to TRBJ1-2. TRBV8-2 is recorded as a pseudogene. This CDR3 spans 16 amino acids. CDR3 bases: TGTGGCAGTTTAGTTTATGATAGCCGAAAGACCTATGGCTACACCTTC. Encoded protein: CGSLVYDSRKTYGYTF.

With respect to this clonotype: A much bigger clone sits one base away, suggesting this may be a read error. This rearrangement joins TRBV18 to TRBJ1-5; 7 bases fit TRBD1. CDR1 KGHSH and CDR2 LQKENI come from the germline V gene. With V trimmed by 10 bases and J by 6 bases, 9 bases remained unmatched. The CDR3 contains 13 residues. The CDR3 here is CANSQGEGQPQHF. DNA for the CDR3: TGTGCCAACTCGCAGGGGGAAGGTCAGCCCCAGCATTTT.

Turning to this clonotype: This may be a read error, as it is one base from a much larger clone. The chain links TRBV16 to TRBJ1-2; no firm D call. Germline CDR1 and CDR2: KGHSY and FQNENV. The CDR3 consists of 17 residues. CDR3 sequence (DNA): TGTGCCAGCAGCAAGCGCCTGGTCGTTAGAAAGACCTATGGCTACGCCTTC. It translates to CASSKRLVVRKTYGYAF.

This clonotype was counted many times. The rearrangement joins TRBV10-1 to TRBJ2-5; 10 nucleotides align to TRBD2. J was trimmed by 5 bases and V by 4 bases; bases with no gene match: 4. CDR3 length: 14 amino acids. The germline V gene has CDR1 WNHNN and CDR2 SYGVQD (reference sequence). The CDR3 nucleotides are TGCGCCAGCAGTGCTAGCGGGAGCGGGGAGACCCAGTACTTC. Encoded protein: CASSASGSGETQYF.

About this clonotype: One junction end disagrees with the germline gene, perhaps due to a read error. The CDR3 DNA reads TGTGCCAGCAGCACGGGGTTTCCCATTTCTTTCTCTGAGACCCAGTGCTTC. It encodes CASSTGFPISFSETQCF. V usage is TRBV3-1 and J usage is TRBJ2-5; D possibly corresponds to TRBD2 (5 bases). The CDR3 consists of 17 residues. The germline CDR1 and CDR2 sequences are LGHDT and YNNKEL (reference sequence).

This clonotype came up many times. V is TRBV6-4 and J is TRBJ2-1; 7 nucleotides agree with TRBD2. CDR1 and CDR2 from the germline V gene are MRHNA and SNTAGT. CDR3 size: 16 residues. J lost 7 bases, V lost 3 bases, and 12 bases had no gene match. This CDR3 reads CASSDKSGRAWNEQFF. The CDR3 bases are TGTGCCAGCAGTGATAAATCGGGGAGGGCCTGGAATGAGCAGTTCTTC.

This clonotype was seen many times. This rearrangement joins TRBV11-1 to TRBJ2-7; D is perhaps TRBD2 (7 bases). This CDR3 is built from 15 residues. Germline values: CDR1 SGHAT, CDR2 FQDESV (reference sequence). Trimming cost V 1 base and J 3 bases, with 13 bases left between them. The CDR3 coding sequence is TGTGCCAGCAGCTTAGAGGGGGGGCATTTCTACGAGCAGTACTTC. It encodes CASSLEGGHFYEQYF. Based on the CDR3 plus reference TRBV11-1 and TRBJ2-7, the full variable domain is EAEVAQSPRYKITEKSQAVAFWCDPISGHATLYWYRQILGQGPELLVQFQDESVVDDSQLPKDRFSAERLKGVDSTLKIQPAELGDSAMYLCASSLEGGHFYEQYFGPGTRLTVT.

Worth noting for this clonotype: A much larger clone lies one base from this, so it may be a read error. V gene TRBV6-2 or TRBV6-3 combines with J gene TRBJ1-5; the D call may be TRBD1 or TRBD2 (5 bases each). With the DNA end fitting TRBJ2-3 better, the J assignment may be wrong. Germline lookup yields CDR1 MNHEY and CDR2 SVGEGT. The CDR3 has 14 residues. The DNA for the CDR3 is TGTGCCAGCAGTTACTCACGGGGCCATCAGCCCCAGTATTTT. Its protein is CASSYSRGHQPQYF.

A remark on this clonotype: Being one base from a much bigger clone, this may be a read error. The chain has TRBV20-1 and TRBJ2-7, with 10 nucleotides matching TRBD1. The CDR3 sequence is 14 residues long. The germline CDR1 and CDR2 sequences are DFQATT and SNEGSKA (reference sequence). The chain's CDR3 is CSARGTGASYEQCF. DNA of the CDR3: TGCAGTGCTAGGGGGACAGGGGCCTCCTACGAGCAGTGCTTC.

Comment on this clonotype: A much bigger clone sits one base away, suggesting this may be a read error. The chain employs TRBV2 and TRBJ2-7, with a weak D call TRBD1 (8 bases). The length of the CDR3 is 17 residues. Germline assignment: CDR1 SNHLY and CDR2 FYNNEI. V gave up 10 bases and J gave up 1 base, with 26 bases separating them. The CDR3: CATSEVQGGKKSYEQYF. CDR3 DNA sequence: TGTGCCACCTCTGAGGTACAGGGGGGGAAGAAGTCCTACGAGCAGTACTTC. The entire variable domain, with the rest obtained from reference TRBV2 and TRBJ2-7, is as follows: EPEVTQTPSHQVTQMGQEVILRCVPISNHLYFYWYRQILGQKVEFLVSFYNNEISEKSEIFDDQFSVERPDGSNFTLKIRSTKLEDSAMYFCATSEVQGGKKSYEQYFGPGTRLTVT.